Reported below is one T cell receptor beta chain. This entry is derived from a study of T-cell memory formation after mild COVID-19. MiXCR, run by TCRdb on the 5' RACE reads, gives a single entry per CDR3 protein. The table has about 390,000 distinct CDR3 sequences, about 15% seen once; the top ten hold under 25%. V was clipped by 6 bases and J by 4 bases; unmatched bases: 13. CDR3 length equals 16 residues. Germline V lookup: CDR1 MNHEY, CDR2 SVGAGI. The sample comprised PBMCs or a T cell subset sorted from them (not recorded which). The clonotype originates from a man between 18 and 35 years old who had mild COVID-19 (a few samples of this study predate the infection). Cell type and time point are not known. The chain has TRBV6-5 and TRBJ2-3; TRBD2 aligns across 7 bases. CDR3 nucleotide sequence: TGTGCCAGCAGCAACCGACTAGCTCGATTCGCAGATACGCAGTATTTT. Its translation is CASSNRLARFADTQYF.